Following are 28 T cell receptor beta chains from one sample sequenced in a study of OX40 agonist ivuxolimab in advanced cancers. Only in-frame clones appear in the TCRdb table, and some are missing; sequencing was by immunoSEQ multiplex PCR. The sample lists some 62,000 clones, approximately 86% occurring once. The sequencing here drew on CD4+ or CD8+ T cells sorted from blood, taken in a trial of the OX40 agonist ivuxolimab. These receptors were collected from an adult with an advanced solid tumor such as melanoma, head and neck, liver or kidney cancer.

The chain employs TRBV6-5 and TRBJ2-7; D not certain. The CDR3 is 14 amino acids. V was shortened by 0 bases and J by 5 bases, with 11 bases between the two germline ends. CDR1 MNHEY and CDR2 SVGAGI come from the germline V gene. CDR3 in amino acids: CASSYSKGSDEQYF. CDR3 coding DNA: TGTGCCAGCAGTTACTCAAAGGGTAGTGACGAGCAGTACTTC.

This clone has just one count. The chain joins TRBV7-8 to TRBJ2-7, with D maybe TRBD2 (5 bases). The CDR3 extends over 19 amino acids. V lost 5 bases and J 0 bases, leaving 26 bases between the germline ends. The germline CDR1 and CDR2 sequences are SGHVS and FQNEAQ. CDR3 amino acids: CASSPIRETRRLFSYEQYF. Here the CDR3 DNA reads TGTGCCAGCAGCCCTATAAGGGAGACAAGGCGACTATTCTCCTACGAGCAGTACTTC.

A note on this clone: Other DNA sequences in the same sample also yield this CDR3. V and J are TRBV5-6 and TRBJ2-3; 9 bases match TRBD1. The V gene end was trimmed by 4 bases and the J gene end by 8 bases; junction bases not matched to a gene: 11. There are 15 residues in the CDR3. Germline lookup yields CDR1 SGHDT and CDR2 YYEEEE. The CDR3 coding sequence is TGTGCCAGCAGCAAGGGACAGGGAGCGCACGGTACGCAGTATTTT. This codes for CASSKGQGAHGTQYF.

J is TRBJ2-3 and V is TRBV18; 7 nucleotides align to TRBD1. V shed 0 bases, J shed 7 bases, and the junction held 10 bases outside the gene matches. The V gene's germline CDR1 is KGHSH and CDR2 LQKENI. CDR3 size: 16 residues. As DNA, the CDR3 is TGTGCCAGCTCACCACCCTCGGGACAGAGAATTCATACGCAGTATTTT. Protein sequence: CASSPPSGQRIHTQYF.

Here the CDR3 reads CASSYYGTGSNEQFF. The CDR3 DNA sequence: TGTGCCAGCAGTTACTATGGGACAGGATCCAATGAGCAGTTCTTC. V is TRBV6-5 and J is TRBJ2-1; the match to TRBD1 covers 8 bases. The CDR3 spans 15 residues. CDR1 is MNHEY and CDR2 is SVGAGI in the germline V gene. V lost 1 base and J lost 6; bases outside the gene matches: 5.

The chain uses TRBV19 and TRBJ1-2; D might be TRBD1 (5 bases). V was trimmed by 9 bases and J by 4 bases, leaving 21 bases between them. The germline CDR1 and CDR2 sequences are LNHDA and SQIVND (reference sequence). This CDR3 is 15 amino acids long. The CDR3 loop is CASAKGRLLSYGYTF. The CDR3 region has the DNA TGTGCCAGCGCGAAGGGACGGTTGTTAAGCTATGGCTACACCTTC.

DNA of the CDR3: TGTGCCAGCAGACAGGGCCCACGCACTGAAGCTTTCTTT. Translation gives CASRQGPRTEAFF. The rearrangement uses TRBV6-6 and TRBJ1-1; TRBD1 might be the D (6 bases). The CDR3 loop spans 13 amino acids. In germline, CDR1 is MNHNY, CDR2 SVGAGI (reference sequence). Trimming pared 6 bases from V and 4 bases from J, leaving 12 bases between.

This chain links TRBV7-6 with TRBJ1-1; 7 bases align to TRBD1. Germline V CDR1 and CDR2: SGHVS, FNYEAQ. The CDR3 has 15 amino acids. V dropped 5 bases and J dropped 4; count of bases not matched to a gene: 10. The CDR3 region has the DNA TGTGCCAGCAGCCCCACCCGGCAGGGGGGCACTGAAGCTTTCTTT. Translation gives CASSPTRQGGTEAFF.

This clone was found a few times. The chain couples TRBV11-2 to TRBJ2-3; D is unclear. Trimming shortened V by 5 bases and J by 7 bases, and 10 bases separated the two germline ends. The germline gives CDR1 SGHAT, CDR2 FQNNGV. The CDR3 is made up of 12 amino acids. The CDR3 coding sequence is TGTGCCAGCAGCCCAGAGGCGAATACGCAGTATTTT. This translates into CASSPEANTQYF.

V gene TRBV28 combines with J gene TRBJ1-5; D is possibly TRBD1 (6 bases). There are 17 residues in the CDR3. The V and J ends lost 5 bases and 4 bases respectively, with 21 bases between them. Per germline, CDR1 MDHEN and CDR2 SYDVKM. The CDR3 nucleotides read TGTGCCAGCAGTACACCCCCCCGACAGGCGCGGAATCAGCCCCAGCATTTT. Translated, it gives CASSTPPRQARNQPQHF.

The chain uses TRBV21-1 and TRBJ2-7. TRBV21-1 is annotated as a pseudogene. The CDR3 loop spans 12 amino acids. CDR3: CASSKNLTEQYF. In DNA form, the CDR3 reads TGTGCCAGCAGCAAGAACCTGACCGAGCAGTACTTC.

The rearrangement joins TRBV15 to TRBJ2-7; TRBD2 aligns across 7 bases. Trimming removed 0 bases from V and 0 bases from J; junction bases left unmatched: 2. Germline loops: CDR1 LNHNV, CDR2 YYDKDF (reference sequence). The CDR3 extends over 15 amino acids. In nucleotides, the CDR3 is TGTGCCACCAGCAGAGAAGGCGGGGGCTCCTACGAGCAGTACTTC. As protein: CATSREGGGSYEQYF.

The chain is built from TRBV19 and TRBJ2-3; D is undetermined. Trimming cost V 3 bases and J 4 bases, with 8 bases left between them. The CDR3 has 13 amino acids. From germline, CDR1 is LNHDA and CDR2 SQIVND (reference sequence). The CDR3, as DNA: TGTGCCAGTAGTATGTCGGACGCAGATACGCAGTATTTT. It translates to CASSMSDADTQYF.

The chain employs TRBV11-3 and TRBJ2-7; 14 bases are a match to TRBD2. The CDR3 is 14 residues long. Trimming took 3 bases from V and 9 from J; bases not matched to a gene: 4. Germline V lookup: CDR1 SGHNT, CDR2 YENEEA. The CDR3 DNA reads as TGTGCCAGCAGCTTGGGACTAGCGGGAGCACCGCAGTACTTC. It specifies CASSLGLAGAPQYF.

This clone appeared once. This chain joins TRBV28 and TRBJ2-2, with a tentative D call TRBD2 (5 bases). Deletions cut 3 bases from V and 1 base from J, with 6 bases between. The CDR3 sequence is 14 residues long. The germline V gene encodes CDR1 MDHEN and CDR2 SYDVKM. CDR3 DNA sequence: TGTGCCAGCAGTTTGGAGGTGAACACCGGGGAGCTGTTTTTT. This encodes CASSLEVNTGELFF.

The gene calls are TRBV29-1 and TRBJ2-7, with a tentative D call TRBD2 (5 bases). The CDR3 extends over 12 amino acids. Trimming cost V 5 bases and J 1 base, with 9 bases left between them. CDR1 is SQVTM, CDR2 ANQGSEA, per germline. This chain's CDR3 is CSVRERSYEQYF. CDR3 coding DNA: TGCAGCGTTCGAGAGCGGTCCTACGAGCAGTACTTC.

J is TRBJ1-1 and V is TRBV27; D is unclear. Trimming pared 8 bases from V and 5 bases from J, leaving 15 bases between. The CDR3 totals 13 residues. Germline V lookup: CDR1 MNHEY, CDR2 SMNVEV (reference sequence). The CDR3 here is CASRFLDATEAFF. The DNA of the CDR3 is TGTGCCAGCCGCTTCCTGGATGCGACTGAAGCTTTCTTT.

V usage is TRBV12-2 and J usage is TRBJ1-4. TRBV12-2 is designated a pseudogene. The CDR3 totals 18 residues. CDR3 loop: CASRVKRDTIPTNEKLFF. DNA for the CDR3: TGTGCAAGTCGCGTAAAGCGGGACACCATTCCAACTAATGAAAAACTGTTTTTT.

V is TRBV19 and J is TRBJ2-3, with 10 bases fitting TRBD2. CDR1 and CDR2 from the germline V gene are LNHDA and SQIVND (reference sequence). J was trimmed by 3 bases and V by 2 bases; bases with no gene match: 11. The CDR3 totals 18 residues. The CDR3 region has the DNA TGTGCCAGTAGTATATCACTAGCGGGAACCAGTGGGACAGATACGCAGTATTTT. Its protein product is CASSISLAGTSGTDTQYF.

The V and J genes are TRBV9 and TRBJ2-7; D tentatively reads TRBD1 or TRBD2 (5 bases each). The germline gives CDR1 SGDLS, CDR2 YYNGEE. Trimming took 3 bases from V and 5 from J, leaving 15 bases between them. This CDR3 contains 14 residues. As DNA, the CDR3 is TGTGCCAGCAGCGAGGCGGGTAGGGACCACGAGCAGTACTTC. The encoded protein is CASSEAGRDHEQYF.

V is TRBV2 and J is TRBJ2-7; 9 positions match TRBD2. V was clipped by 6 bases and J by 5 bases; unmatched bases: 8. This CDR3 region has 14 residues. Germline CDR1 and CDR2: SNHLY and FYNNEI. The CDR3 DNA is TGTGCCAGCAGCTTAGCGGGGGATAACAACGAGCAGTACTTC. Translated: CASSLAGDNNEQYF.

V gene TRBV30 combines with J gene TRBJ1-3; D is unclear. Deletions cut 1 base from V and 0 bases from J, with 7 bases between. From germline, CDR1 is GTSNPN and CDR2 SVGIG (reference sequence). The length of the CDR3 is 14 residues. The CDR3 reads CAWSAPGSGNTIYF. The CDR3, as DNA: TGTGCCTGGAGTGCTCCAGGCTCTGGAAACACCATATATTTT. Looking up the rest from reference TRBV30 and TRBJ1-3 gives the full variable domain: SQTIHQWPATLVQPVGSPLSLECTVEGTSNPNLYWYRQAAGRGLQLLFYSVGIGQISSEVPQNLSASRPQDRQFILSSKKLLLSDSGFYLCAWSAPGSGNTIYFGEGSWLTVV.

The chain couples TRBV30 to TRBJ1-2, with TRBD1 matching 8 bases. V trimming: 5 bases; J trimming: 4 bases; junction bases outside the gene matches: 6. CDR3 length equals 13 residues. Germline loops: CDR1 GTSNPN, CDR2 SVGIG (reference sequence). CDR3 amino acids: CAWFIGTGYGYTF. For the CDR3, the DNA is TGTGCCTGGTTTATCGGGACAGGCTATGGCTACACCTTC. Supplemented by reference TRBV30 and TRBJ1-2, the full variable domain reads SQTIHQWPATLVQPVGSPLSLECTVEGTSNPNLYWYRQAAGRGLQLLFYSVGIGQISSEVPQNLSASRPQDRQFILSSKKLLLSDSGFYLCAWFIGTGYGYTFGSGTRLTVV.

V is TRBV7-9 and J is TRBJ2-1; D is perhaps TRBD2 (5 bases). Trimming pared 5 bases from V and 3 bases from J, leaving 17 bases between. Germline V gene sequence: CDR1 SEHNR, CDR2 FQNEAQ (reference sequence). The CDR3 runs 16 residues. The CDR3 protein is CASSRKLDGYYNEQFF. As DNA, the CDR3 is TGTGCCAGCAGCCGAAAACTAGACGGCTACTACAATGAGCAGTTCTTC.

CDR3 DNA: TGTGCCAGCAGTCGGACAGGGGGCGAAGAGACCCAGTACTTC. It yields the protein CASSRTGGEETQYF. V is TRBV5-4 and J is TRBJ2-5; 11 bases line up with TRBD1. Germline CDR1 is SGHNT and CDR2 is YYREEE (reference sequence). V lost 5 bases, J lost 3 bases, and 3 bases stayed unmatched. The CDR3 extends over 14 amino acids.

The V gene is TRBV19, the J gene TRBJ1-5; D possibly corresponds to TRBD1 (5 bases). The germline V gene has CDR1 LNHDA and CDR2 SQIVND (reference sequence). Trimming removed 8 bases from V and 2 bases from J, with 10 bases in between. The CDR3 spans 13 residues. The CDR3 bases are TGTGCCAGTTCCAGGGTTGGCAATCAGCCCCAGCATTTT. As protein: CASSRVGNQPQHF. The full variable domain, with the rest looked up from reference TRBV19 and TRBJ1-5, is DGGITQSPKYLFRKEGQNVTLSCEQNLNHDAMYWYRQDPGQGLRLIYYSQIVNDFQKGDIAEGYSVSREKKESFPLTVTSAQKNPTAFYLCASSRVGNQPQHFGDGTRLSIL.

This clone was recorded once. The V call is TRBV6-6, the J call TRBJ2-7; D may be TRBD1 (5 bases). CDR1 MNHNY and CDR2 SVGAGI come from the germline V gene (reference sequence). Between the trimmed V and J ends, which lost 6 bases and 4 bases, there was a span of 10 bases. The length of the CDR3 is 12 residues. The CDR3 bases are TGTGCCAGCAGCCGAGACAGTTACGAGCAGTACTTC. Its protein is CASSRDSYEQYF.

The chain links TRBV19 to TRBJ1-5, with D unresolved. The CDR3 runs 12 residues. Germline V gene data show CDR1 as LNHDA and CDR2 as SQIVND (reference sequence). V lost 6 bases and J lost 2, with 5 bases in between. The CDR3 DNA reads as TGTGCCAGTAGGTCAGGCAATCAGCCCCAGCATTTT. It specifies CASRSGNQPQHF.